Following are 29 T cell receptor beta chains from one sample sequenced in a study of T cells after yellow fever vaccination. MiXCR, applied by TCRdb to the 5' RACE reads, yields one record per CDR3 protein. The sample lists hundreds of thousands of distinct CDR3 sequences, 12% occurring once. Sequences were derived from PBMCs, sampled on the day of the yellow fever booster vaccination. The receptors originated from a man aged 25-45 years who received the YFV17D yellow fever vaccine.

In its sample, this clonotype was seen a few times. The chain recombines TRBV20-1 with TRBJ2-5; 9 nucleotides align to TRBD2. This CDR3 spans 12 amino acids. The V gene's germline CDR1 is DFQATT and CDR2 SNEGSKA (reference sequence). J lost 3 bases, V lost 5 bases, and 1 base had no gene match. The CDR3 nucleotides are TGCAGTGCTCCTAGCGGGAAAGAGACCCAGTACTTC. Protein sequence: CSAPSGKETQYF.

The chain couples TRBV14 to TRBJ2-3; D not certain. V was clipped by 0 bases and J by 5 bases, with 9 bases between them. Germline loops: CDR1 SGHDN, CDR2 FVKESK. The CDR3 contains 14 residues. In nucleotides, the CDR3 is TGTGCCAGCAGCCAAGATTGGGCCGGAGATACGCAGTATTTT. Translating it yields CASSQDWAGDTQYF.

V gene TRBV28 combines with J gene TRBJ2-1; 10 nucleotides align to TRBD1. This CDR3 spans 16 amino acids. Per the germline V gene, CDR1 is MDHEN and CDR2 is SYDVKM. V shed 6 bases, J shed 8 bases, and the junction held 13 bases outside the gene matches. The CDR3 DNA reads as TGTGCCAGCAGACTCCTCGGGACAGGGGTGATCTATGAGCAGTTCTTC. The encoded protein is CASRLLGTGVIYEQFF. Full variable domain (remainder filled in from reference TRBV28 and TRBJ2-1): DVKVTQSSRYLVKRTGEKVFLECVQDMDHENMFWYRQDPGLGLRLIYFSYDVKMKEKGDIPEGYSVSREKKERFSLILESASTNQTSMYLCASRLLGTGVIYEQFFGPGTRLTVL.

V is TRBV9 and J is TRBJ2-3, with a possible D match to TRBD1 (6 bases). This CDR3 comprises 19 residues. Germline V gives CDR1 SGDLS, CDR2 YYNGEE. V gave up 3 bases and J gave up 0 bases, with 23 bases separating them. For the CDR3, the DNA is TGTGCCAGCAGCGGTTGGGGGCGAGATCAGGCCAGGAGCACAGATACGCAGTATTTT. It encodes CASSGWGRDQARSTDTQYF.

This clonotype was seen repeatedly, ten times or more. The CDR3 nucleotides read TGCAGTGCTTCCCTGGGTGGGACTGGGGGAGATACGCAGTATTTT. Translation gives CSASLGGTGGDTQYF. The chain links TRBV20-1 to TRBJ2-3; a weak D match, TRBD2 (6 bases). V lost 5 bases, J lost 5 bases, and 20 bases lay in between. The CDR3 loop spans 15 amino acids. Germline CDR1 reads DFQATT; CDR2 reads SNEGSKA (reference sequence).

A few counts support this clonotype. A much bigger clone sits one base away, suggesting this may be a read error. The chain is built from TRBV9 and TRBJ2-1, with 8 bases aligning to TRBD1. Looked up from germline, CDR1 is SGDLS and CDR2 is YYNGEE. With V trimmed by 3 bases and J by 0 bases, 2 bases remained unmatched. This CDR3 region has 15 residues. CDR3 sequence (DNA): TGTGCCAGCAGCGCCGACAGGGGCTCCTACAATGAGCAGTTCTTC. As protein: CASSADRGSYNEQFF. The whole variable domain, filled in from reference TRBV9 and TRBJ2-1, reads DSGVTQTPKHLITATGQRVTLRCSPRSGDLSVYWYQQSLDQGLQFLIQYYNGEERAKGNILERFSAQQFPDLHSELNLSSLELGDSALYFCASSADRGSYNEQFFGPGTRLTVL.

This clonotype was seen more than once but under ten times. The rearrangement joins TRBV7-8 to TRBJ2-4; 8 nucleotides match TRBD1. CDR1 and CDR2 from the germline V gene are SGHVS and FQNEAQ. The CDR3 is 15 amino acids. V lost 5 bases, J lost 2 bases, and 5 bases stayed unmatched. The CDR3 loop reads CASSGGRGPKNIQYF. The CDR3 DNA reads as TGTGCCAGCAGCGGGGGCAGGGGGCCCAAAAACATTCAGTACTTC.

This clonotype was detected many times. The rearrangement uses TRBV25-1 and TRBJ2-7; D remains ambiguous. Germline V gene sequence: CDR1 MGHDK, CDR2 SYGVNS. The CDR3 loop spans 13 amino acids. V lost 2 bases and J 5 bases, leaving 10 bases between the germline ends. CDR3 residues: CASSEPHQNEQYF. CDR3 DNA: TGTGCCAGCAGTGAACCCCATCAGAACGAGCAGTACTTC.

This clonotype was detected a few times. The V and J genes are TRBV24-1 and TRBJ1-1, with 9 bases identical to TRBD1. The CDR3 is 16 residues long. Germline loops: CDR1 KGHDR, CDR2 SFDVKD. J lost 0 bases, V lost 11 bases, and 12 bases had no gene match. CDR3 DNA sequence: TGTGCCATCAACTCGGACAGGGGAACTATGAACACTGAAGCTTTCTTT. Its protein is CAINSDRGTMNTEAFF.

This clonotype was detected ten times or more. V is TRBV12-3 or TRBV12-4 and J is TRBJ1-5; D not certain. V lost 3 bases and J 0 bases, leaving 9 bases between the germline ends. CDR3 size: 15 residues. The DNA of the CDR3 is TGTGCCAGCAGTTTTCGACACGATAGCAATCAGCCCCAGCATTTT. As protein: CASSFRHDSNQPQHF.

This clonotype came up a few times. The chain carries TRBV28 and TRBJ2-4, with D possibly called TRBD1 or TRBD2 (5 bases each). The CDR3 is 15 residues long. V lost 6 bases and J lost 8, with 20 bases in between. CDR1 and CDR2 (germline): MDHEN, SYDVKM. The CDR3 coding sequence is TGTGCCAGCAGCATTCCGGGACCCTCCGAGGACATTCAGTACTTC. Amino acids: CASSIPGPSEDIQYF.

Only a few counts were recorded for this clonotype. CDR3: CASSPGEFNTGELFF. CDR3 DNA sequence: TGTGCCAGCAGCCCGGGGGAGTTTAACACCGGGGAGCTGTTTTTT. The chain recombines TRBV7-7 with TRBJ2-2; D possibly corresponds to TRBD2 (6 bases). V lost 5 bases to trimming and J lost 2 bases, with 12 bases between them. There are 15 residues in the CDR3. The germline gives CDR1 SSHAT, CDR2 FNYEAQ (reference sequence).

The chain couples TRBV20-1 to TRBJ2-7; 7 bases are shared with TRBD2. J gave up 3 bases and V 4 bases, and 6 bases lay outside the gene matches. CDR3 length: 13 amino acids. Germline V lookup: CDR1 DFQATT, CDR2 SNEGSKA (reference sequence). The CDR3 coding sequence is TGCAGTGCTATCCGCAGCGGGATCTACGAGCAGTACTTC. The encoded protein is CSAIRSGIYEQYF.

The chain is built from TRBV20-1 and TRBJ1-1; 9 nucleotides agree with TRBD1. Germline loops: CDR1 DFQATT, CDR2 SNEGSKA (reference sequence). The CDR3 is 13 residues long. J was trimmed by 5 bases and V by 2 bases; bases with no gene match: 3. The CDR3 spells CSARTGTGTEAFF. In nucleotides, the CDR3 is TGCAGTGCTAGAACCGGGACAGGGACTGAAGCTTTCTTT.

The chain links TRBV7-2 to TRBJ2-7; D may be TRBD1 (7 bases). The CDR3 is made up of 22 amino acids. Looked up from germline, CDR1 is SGHTA and CDR2 is FQGNSA. Trimming left V 3 bases short and J 4 bases short, with 37 bases between. The DNA for the CDR3 is TGTGCCAGCAGCTTCCCCCCAAATAACCGGGACAGAAAGGGACTTGCGGGATACGAGCAGTACTTC. Translation gives CASSFPPNNRDRKGLAGYEQYF.

This clonotype was detected a few times. The chain joins TRBV30 to TRBJ2-5; D is possibly TRBD2 (5 bases). V was shortened by 0 bases and J by 9 bases, with 8 bases between the two germline ends. The germline V gene encodes CDR1 GTSNPN and CDR2 SVGIG (reference sequence). CDR3 length: 11 residues. The CDR3 sequence is CAWSVPGAQYF. The CDR3 DNA sequence: TGTGCCTGGAGTGTACCCGGGGCCCAGTACTTC.

The chain uses TRBV5-1 and TRBJ2-7; no clear D gene. From germline, CDR1 is SGHRS and CDR2 YFSETQ. There are 15 residues in the CDR3. Trimming removed 4 bases from V and 0 bases from J, with 14 bases in between. CDR3 nucleotide sequence: TGCGCCAGCAGCGAAGGTGGGGTGAGCTCCTACGAGCAGTACTTC. The encoded protein is CASSEGGVSSYEQYF.

This rearrangement joins TRBV7-2 to TRBJ2-1; D remains unclear. Trimming removed 1 base from V and 9 bases from J, with 16 bases in between. Germline loops: CDR1 SGHTA, CDR2 FQGNSA. The CDR3 covers 15 residues. The CDR3 protein is CASSLVVRSLSEQFF. The CDR3 nucleotides read TGTGCCAGCAGCTTAGTCGTCAGGAGCTTGAGTGAGCAGTTCTTC.

This clonotype showed up just a few times. This chain uses TRBV20-1 with TRBJ2-1; possible D gene TRBD2, 6 bases. Germline loops: CDR1 DFQATT, CDR2 SNEGSKA (reference sequence). Trimming took off 3 bases at V and 6 bases at J, with 18 bases between the two ends. The CDR3 is 15 residues long. The CDR3 DNA follows: TGCAGTGCTAGGGCGCTTGGCGGGGCCCCCAATGAGCAGTTCTTC. This gives the protein CSARALGGAPNEQFF.

In its sample, this clonotype was seen a few times. The chain carries TRBV6-6 and TRBJ1-4; D not certain. V was cut by 8 bases and J by 3 bases, with 10 bases left in between. This CDR3 region has 13 residues. Germline V gene lookup returns CDR1 MNHNY and CDR2 SVGAGI (reference sequence). DNA for the CDR3: TGTGCCAGCCGGTGGGCGGCTAATGAAAAACTGTTTTTT. It codes for CASRWAANEKLFF.

This sequence joins TRBV12-3 or TRBV12-4 and TRBJ2-7; perhaps TRBD1 as D (6 bases). The CDR3 is made up of 16 amino acids. V was trimmed by 6 bases and J by 2 bases, leaving 20 bases between them. DNA for the CDR3: TGTGCCAGCAGCCTAGGACAGAGTAGACAGACCTACGAGCAGTACTTC. Protein product: CASSLGQSRQTYEQYF.

In its sample, this clonotype was seen a few times. The chain has TRBV2 and TRBJ1-1; D unresolved. V gave up 1 base and J gave up 6 bases, with 15 bases separating them. Germline V lookup: CDR1 SNHLY, CDR2 FYNNEI. The CDR3 extends over 15 amino acids. The CDR3 sequence: CASSEGTGYVAEAFF. In nucleotides, the CDR3 is TGTGCCAGCAGTGAAGGGACGGGGTATGTCGCTGAAGCTTTCTTT.

The rearrangement links TRBV7-2 to TRBJ2-3, with 9 bases lining up with TRBD2. V was pared by 1 base and J by 5 bases, with 7 bases of the junction left unmatched. Germline-derived CDR1 and CDR2 are SGHTA and FQGNSA. The CDR3 consists of 16 residues. The CDR3 DNA follows: TGTGCCAGCAGCTTAGAGATGACTAGCGGAAAAGATACGCAGTATTTT. Translation gives CASSLEMTSGKDTQYF.

This clonotype was counted at least ten times. The chain has TRBV4-1 and TRBJ2-6, with D possibly matching TRBD1 (6 bases). Germline V CDR1 and CDR2: MGHRA, YSYEKL. The V and J ends lost 6 bases and 4 bases respectively, with 13 bases between them. The CDR3 is made up of 15 amino acids. The CDR3 nucleotides are TGCGCCAGCAGTCCACAGGGTGCCGGGGCCAACGTCCTGACTTTC. This gives the protein CASSPQGAGANVLTF.

The rearrangement links TRBV7-9 to TRBJ2-7, with D maybe TRBD1 (6 bases). Trimming removed 5 bases at V and 7 bases at J, with 12 bases between. In germline, CDR1 is SEHNR, CDR2 FQNEAQ (reference sequence). The CDR3 has 12 amino acids. CDR3 sequence: CASSRTQGEQYF. The CDR3 nucleotides are TGTGCCAGCAGCCGGACCCAGGGGGAGCAGTACTTC.

In its sample, this clonotype was seen a few times. The genes are TRBV20-1 and TRBJ1-6; D is unresolved. Trimming took off 4 bases at V and 4 bases at J, with 14 bases between the two ends. The V gene's germline CDR1 is DFQATT and CDR2 SNEGSKA (reference sequence). This CDR3 is built from 15 residues. As DNA, the CDR3 is TGCAGTGCTAATTCGCGGCAGACTTATAATTCACCCCTCCACTTT. Its translation is CSANSRQTYNSPLHF.

The V gene is TRBV20-1, the J gene TRBJ2-1; 13 bases are a match to TRBD2. V dropped 2 bases and J dropped 7; count of bases not matched to a gene: 5. The CDR3 contains 15 residues. The germline gives CDR1 DFQATT, CDR2 SNEGSKA (reference sequence). The CDR3 region has the DNA TGCAGTGCTAGAATGGGACTAGCGGGAATTAATGAGCAGTTCTTC. Amino acids: CSARMGLAGINEQFF.

This clonotype occurred a few times. This rearrangement joins TRBV11-2 to TRBJ1-5, with 7 bases aligning to TRBD1. CDR3 length: 16 residues. J was trimmed by 4 bases and V by 1 base; bases with no gene match: 7. Germline-derived CDR1 and CDR2 are SGHAT and FQNNGV. CDR3 residues: CASSLVGGTENQPQHF. CDR3 coding DNA: TGTGCCAGCAGCTTAGTGGGGGGGACAGAAAATCAGCCCCAGCATTTT.

This clonotype was seen a handful of times. This sequence joins TRBV20-1 and TRBJ2-1, with 7 bases matching TRBD2. Trimming removed 0 bases from V and 0 bases from J; junction bases left unmatched: 11. This CDR3 comprises 18 residues. Germline V CDR1 and CDR2: DFQATT, SNEGSKA (reference sequence). CDR3 residues: CSARDSRAGAFSYNEQFF. DNA of the CDR3: TGCAGTGCTAGAGACTCTCGGGCGGGAGCTTTCTCCTACAATGAGCAGTTCTTC.